This T cell receptor (beta chain) emerged from a study of T cells in Graves' hyperthyroidism and ophthalmopathy. This clonotype was seen many times. TCR beta CDR3 regions were amplified from RNA transcripts. In the first-round RT-PCR of the TCR CDR3, the HTBI primer set was used. TCRdb processed the multiplex PCR reads anew with MiXCR; each CDR3 protein has one entry. The sample contains over 650,000 distinct CDR3 sequences, approximately 16% of which appear only once. The CDR3 is 14 amino acids. V lost 6 bases and J 4 bases, leaving 15 bases between the germline ends. Germline assignment: CDR1 PRHDT and CDR2 FYEKMQ (reference sequence).

The chain employs TRBV13 and TRBJ1-1; D remains ambiguous. Sequenced: blood. This clonotype was sampled from a man younger than 30 with Graves' hyperthyroidism. The CDR3, as DNA: TGTGCCAGCAGGGGTCGTGGGCTGATCACTGAAGCTTTCTTT. It encodes CASRGRGLITEAFF.